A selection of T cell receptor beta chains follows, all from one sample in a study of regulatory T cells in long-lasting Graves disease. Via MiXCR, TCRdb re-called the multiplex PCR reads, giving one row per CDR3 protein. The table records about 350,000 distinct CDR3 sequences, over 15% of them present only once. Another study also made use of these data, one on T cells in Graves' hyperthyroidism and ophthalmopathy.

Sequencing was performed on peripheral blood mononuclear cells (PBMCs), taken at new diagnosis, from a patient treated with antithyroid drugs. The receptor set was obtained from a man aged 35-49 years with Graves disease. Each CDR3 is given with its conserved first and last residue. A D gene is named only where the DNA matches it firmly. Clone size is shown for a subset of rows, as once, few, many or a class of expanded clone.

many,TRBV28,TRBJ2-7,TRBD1,TGTGCCAGCATCCGGGACAGCTCCTACGAGCAGTACTTC,CASIRDSSYEQYF
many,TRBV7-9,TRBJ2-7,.,TGTGCCAGCAGCTCGGGACTGTTTTACGAGCAGTACTTC,CASSSGLFYEQYF
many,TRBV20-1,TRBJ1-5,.,TGCAGTAGCGGGGGGTCGGCCAATCAGCCCCAGCATTTT,CSSGGSANQPQHF
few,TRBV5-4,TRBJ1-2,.,TGTGCCAGCAGCTTGATGGGGATCCGCTATGGCTACACCTTC,CASSLMGIRYGYTF
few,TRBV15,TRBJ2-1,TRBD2,TGTGCCACCAGCAGAGAAGTAGCGGGGGGGGCTGAGCAGTTCTTC,CATSREVAGGAEQFF
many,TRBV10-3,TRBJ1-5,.,TGTGCCACGAGCAATGGTCAGCCCCAGCATTTT,CATSNGQPQHF
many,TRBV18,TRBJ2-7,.,TGTGCCAGCTCACCCCAACAGGGTTACGAGCAGTACTTC,CASSPQQGYEQYF
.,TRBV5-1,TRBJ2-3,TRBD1,TGCGCCAGCAGCCTTTCCCGACAGGGGGGGTCAACTGTAGGCCCAGATACGCAGTATTTT,CASSLSRQGGSTVGPDTQYF
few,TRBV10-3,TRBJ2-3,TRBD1,TGTGCCATCAGTGGAAGACAGGGGGGGACAGATACGCAGTATTTT,CAISGRQGGTDTQYF
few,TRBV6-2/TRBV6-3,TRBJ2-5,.,TGTGCCAGCAGTTACTCGAGACCAGGGTATTCCGAAGAGACCCAGTACTTC,CASSYSRPGYSEETQYF
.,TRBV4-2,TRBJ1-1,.,TGTGCCAGCAGCCAGGATACAGGGTACTCTGAAGCTTTCTTT,CASSQDTGYSEAFF